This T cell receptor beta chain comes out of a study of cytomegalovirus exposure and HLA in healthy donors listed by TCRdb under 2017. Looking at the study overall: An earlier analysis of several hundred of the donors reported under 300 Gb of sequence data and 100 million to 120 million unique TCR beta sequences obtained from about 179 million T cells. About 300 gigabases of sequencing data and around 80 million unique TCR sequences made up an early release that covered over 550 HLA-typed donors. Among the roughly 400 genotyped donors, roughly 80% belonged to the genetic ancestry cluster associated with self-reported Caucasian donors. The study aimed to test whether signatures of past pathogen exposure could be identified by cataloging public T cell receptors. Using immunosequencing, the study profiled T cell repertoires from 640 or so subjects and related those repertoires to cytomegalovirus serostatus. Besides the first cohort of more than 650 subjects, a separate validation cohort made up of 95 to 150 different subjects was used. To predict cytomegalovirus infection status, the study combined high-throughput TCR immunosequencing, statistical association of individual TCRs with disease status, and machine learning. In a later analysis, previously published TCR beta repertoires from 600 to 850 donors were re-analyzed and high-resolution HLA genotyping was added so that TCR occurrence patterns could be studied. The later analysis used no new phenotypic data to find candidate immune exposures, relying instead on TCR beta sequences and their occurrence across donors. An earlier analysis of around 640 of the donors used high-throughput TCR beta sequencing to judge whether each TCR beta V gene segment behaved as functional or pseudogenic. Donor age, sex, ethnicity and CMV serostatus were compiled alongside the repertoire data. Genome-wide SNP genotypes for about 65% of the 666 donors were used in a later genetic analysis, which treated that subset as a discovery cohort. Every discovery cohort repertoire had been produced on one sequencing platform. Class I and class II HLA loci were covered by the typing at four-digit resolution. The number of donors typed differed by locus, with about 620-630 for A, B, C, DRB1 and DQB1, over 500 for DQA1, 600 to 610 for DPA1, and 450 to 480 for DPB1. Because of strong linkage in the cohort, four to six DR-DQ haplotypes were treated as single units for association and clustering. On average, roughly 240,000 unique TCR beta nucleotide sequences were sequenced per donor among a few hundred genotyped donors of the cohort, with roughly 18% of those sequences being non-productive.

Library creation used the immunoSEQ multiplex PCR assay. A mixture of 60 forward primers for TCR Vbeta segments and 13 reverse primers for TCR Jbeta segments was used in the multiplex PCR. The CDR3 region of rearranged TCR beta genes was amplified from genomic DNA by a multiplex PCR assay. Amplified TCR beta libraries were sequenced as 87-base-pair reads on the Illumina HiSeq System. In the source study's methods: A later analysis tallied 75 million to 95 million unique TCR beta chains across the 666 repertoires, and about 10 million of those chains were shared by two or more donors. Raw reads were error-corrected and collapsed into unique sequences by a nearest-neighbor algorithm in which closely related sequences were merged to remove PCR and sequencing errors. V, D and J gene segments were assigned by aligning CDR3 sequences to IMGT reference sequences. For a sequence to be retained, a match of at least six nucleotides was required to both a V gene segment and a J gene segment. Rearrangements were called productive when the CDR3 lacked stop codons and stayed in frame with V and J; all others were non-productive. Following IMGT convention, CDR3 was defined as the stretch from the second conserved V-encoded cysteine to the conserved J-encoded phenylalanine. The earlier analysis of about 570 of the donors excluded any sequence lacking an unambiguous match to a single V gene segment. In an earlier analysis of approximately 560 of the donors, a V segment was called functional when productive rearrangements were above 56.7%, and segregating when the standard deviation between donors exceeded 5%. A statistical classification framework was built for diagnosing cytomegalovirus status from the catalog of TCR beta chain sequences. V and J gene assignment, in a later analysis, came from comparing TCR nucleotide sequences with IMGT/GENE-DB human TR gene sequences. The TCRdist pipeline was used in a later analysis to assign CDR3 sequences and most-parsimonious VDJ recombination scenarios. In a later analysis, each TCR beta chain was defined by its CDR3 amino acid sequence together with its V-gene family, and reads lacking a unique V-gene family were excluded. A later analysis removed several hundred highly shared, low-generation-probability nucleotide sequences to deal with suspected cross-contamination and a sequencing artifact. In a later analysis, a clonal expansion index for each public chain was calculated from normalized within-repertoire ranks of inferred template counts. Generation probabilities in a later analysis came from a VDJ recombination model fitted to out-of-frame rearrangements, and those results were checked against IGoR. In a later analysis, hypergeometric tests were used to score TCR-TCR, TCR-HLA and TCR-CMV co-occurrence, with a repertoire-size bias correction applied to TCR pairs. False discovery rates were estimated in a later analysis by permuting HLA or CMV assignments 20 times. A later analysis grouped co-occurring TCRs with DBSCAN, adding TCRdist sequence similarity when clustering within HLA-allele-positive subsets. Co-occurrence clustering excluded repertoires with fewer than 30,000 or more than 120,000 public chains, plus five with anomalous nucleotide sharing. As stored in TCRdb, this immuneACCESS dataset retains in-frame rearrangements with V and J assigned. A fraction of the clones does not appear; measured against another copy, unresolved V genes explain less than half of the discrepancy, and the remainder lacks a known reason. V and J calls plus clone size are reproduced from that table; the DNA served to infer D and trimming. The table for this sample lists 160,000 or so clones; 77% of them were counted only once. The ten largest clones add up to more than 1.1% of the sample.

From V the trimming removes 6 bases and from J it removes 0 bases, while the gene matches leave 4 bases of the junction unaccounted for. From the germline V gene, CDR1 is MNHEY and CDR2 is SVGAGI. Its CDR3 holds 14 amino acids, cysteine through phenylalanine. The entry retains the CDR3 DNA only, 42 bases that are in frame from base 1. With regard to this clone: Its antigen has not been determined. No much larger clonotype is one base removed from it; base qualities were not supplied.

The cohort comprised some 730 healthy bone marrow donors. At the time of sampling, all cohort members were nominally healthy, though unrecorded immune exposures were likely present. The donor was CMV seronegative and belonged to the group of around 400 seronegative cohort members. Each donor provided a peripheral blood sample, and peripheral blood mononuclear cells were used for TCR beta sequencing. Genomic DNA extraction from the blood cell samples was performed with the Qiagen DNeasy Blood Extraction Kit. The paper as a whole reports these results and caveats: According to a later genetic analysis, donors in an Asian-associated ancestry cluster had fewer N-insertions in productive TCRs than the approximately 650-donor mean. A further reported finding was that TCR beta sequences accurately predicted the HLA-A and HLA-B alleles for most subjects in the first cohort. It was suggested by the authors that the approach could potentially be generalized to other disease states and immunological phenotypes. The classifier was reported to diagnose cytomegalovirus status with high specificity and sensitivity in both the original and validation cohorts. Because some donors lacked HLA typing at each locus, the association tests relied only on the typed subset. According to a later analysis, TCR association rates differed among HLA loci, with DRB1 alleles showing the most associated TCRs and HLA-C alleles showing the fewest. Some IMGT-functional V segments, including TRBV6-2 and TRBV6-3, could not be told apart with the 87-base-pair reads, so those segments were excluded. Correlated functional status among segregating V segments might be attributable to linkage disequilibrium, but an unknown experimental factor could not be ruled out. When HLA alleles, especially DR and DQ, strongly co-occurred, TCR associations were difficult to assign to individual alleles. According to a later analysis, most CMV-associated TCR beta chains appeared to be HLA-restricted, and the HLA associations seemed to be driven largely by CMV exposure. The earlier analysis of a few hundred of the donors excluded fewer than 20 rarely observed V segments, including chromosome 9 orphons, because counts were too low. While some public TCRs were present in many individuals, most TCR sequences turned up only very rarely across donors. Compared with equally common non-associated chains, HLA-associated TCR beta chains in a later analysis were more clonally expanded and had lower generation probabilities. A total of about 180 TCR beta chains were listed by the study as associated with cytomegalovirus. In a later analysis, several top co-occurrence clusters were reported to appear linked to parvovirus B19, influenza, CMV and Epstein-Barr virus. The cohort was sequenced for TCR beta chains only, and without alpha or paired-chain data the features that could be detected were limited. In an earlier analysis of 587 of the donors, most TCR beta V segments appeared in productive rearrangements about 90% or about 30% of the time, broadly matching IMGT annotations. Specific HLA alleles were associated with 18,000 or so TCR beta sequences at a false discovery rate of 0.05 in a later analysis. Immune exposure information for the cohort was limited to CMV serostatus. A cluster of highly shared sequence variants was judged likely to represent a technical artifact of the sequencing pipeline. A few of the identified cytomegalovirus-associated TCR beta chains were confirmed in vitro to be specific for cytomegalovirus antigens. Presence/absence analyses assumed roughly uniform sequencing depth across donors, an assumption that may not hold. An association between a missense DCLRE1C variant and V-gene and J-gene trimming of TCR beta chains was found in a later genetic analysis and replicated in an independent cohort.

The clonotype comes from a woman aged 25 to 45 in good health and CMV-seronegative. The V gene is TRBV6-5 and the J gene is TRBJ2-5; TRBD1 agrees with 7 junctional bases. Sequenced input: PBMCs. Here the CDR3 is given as CASRVDRDQETQYF. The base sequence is TGTGCCAGCAGGGTTGACAGGGACCAAGAGACCCAGTACTTC.